The sequence of this TCR beta chain was determined in a study of T cells after yellow fever vaccination. TCRdb called the 5' RACE reads again in MiXCR, with one record for every CDR3 protein. The sample consists of 95,000 to 100,000 distinct CDR3 sequences, roughly 6% of them appearing once. This sample comprised CD8+ T cells sorted from PBMCs, obtained 10 days after the yellow fever booster vaccination. This receptor was obtained from a young man who received the YFV17D yellow fever vaccine.

CDR3 sequence: CASSLRGAAYEQYV. The CDR3 nucleotides read TGTGCCAGCAGCTTACGGGGGGCGGCCTACGAGCAGTACGTC. V is TRBV13 and J is TRBJ2-7; possibly TRBD2 for D (7 bases). The V end was cut by 2 bases, the J end by 2 bases, with 10 bases between. The CDR3 is 14 residues long. Germline assignment: CDR1 PRHDT and CDR2 FYEKMQ (reference sequence).